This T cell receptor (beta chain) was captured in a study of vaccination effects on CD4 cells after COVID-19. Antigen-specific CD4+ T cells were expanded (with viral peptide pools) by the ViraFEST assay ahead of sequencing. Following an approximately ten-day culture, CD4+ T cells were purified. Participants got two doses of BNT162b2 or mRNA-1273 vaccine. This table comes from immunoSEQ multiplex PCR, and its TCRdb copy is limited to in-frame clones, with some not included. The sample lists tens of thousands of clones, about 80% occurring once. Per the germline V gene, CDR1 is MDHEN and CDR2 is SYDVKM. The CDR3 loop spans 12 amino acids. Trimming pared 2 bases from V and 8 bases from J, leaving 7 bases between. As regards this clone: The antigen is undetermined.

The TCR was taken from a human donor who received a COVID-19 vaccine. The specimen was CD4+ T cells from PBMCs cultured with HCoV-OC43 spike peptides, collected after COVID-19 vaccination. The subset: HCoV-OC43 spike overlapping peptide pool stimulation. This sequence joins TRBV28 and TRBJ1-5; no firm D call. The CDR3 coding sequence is TGTGCCAGCAGTTTACAAGGGAAGCCCCAGCATTTT. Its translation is CASSLQGKPQHF. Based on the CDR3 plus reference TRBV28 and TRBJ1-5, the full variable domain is DVKVTQSSRYLVKRTGEKVFLECVQDMDHENMFWYRQDPGLGLRLIYFSYDVKMKEKGDIPEGYSVSREKKERFSLILESASTNQTSMYLCASSLQGKPQHFGDGTRLSIL.